This record covers a single T cell receptor beta chain. Germline lookup yields CDR1 LGHDT and CDR2 YNNKEL (reference sequence). The V end lost 2 bases, the J end lost 1 base, and 15 bases lay between the germline ends. CDR3 length: 17 residues. The data are from a study of blood T cell repertoires in COVID-19. Libraries were prepared by immunoSEQ multiplex PCR; TCRdb keeps only in-frame clonotypes and omits some of them. The sample contains hundreds of thousands of clones, roughly 88% of which appear only once. The sequenced sample consisted of peripheral blood. This chain uses TRBV3-1 (or the pseudogene TRBV3-2) with TRBJ1-3; D is unclear. The clonotype originates from a woman aged 25 to 45 with active or convalescent COVID-19. The CDR3: CASSQSSFVLSGNTIYF. The CDR3 bases are TGTGCCAGCAGCCAAAGCTCTTTTGTATTATCTGGAAACACCATATATTTT.